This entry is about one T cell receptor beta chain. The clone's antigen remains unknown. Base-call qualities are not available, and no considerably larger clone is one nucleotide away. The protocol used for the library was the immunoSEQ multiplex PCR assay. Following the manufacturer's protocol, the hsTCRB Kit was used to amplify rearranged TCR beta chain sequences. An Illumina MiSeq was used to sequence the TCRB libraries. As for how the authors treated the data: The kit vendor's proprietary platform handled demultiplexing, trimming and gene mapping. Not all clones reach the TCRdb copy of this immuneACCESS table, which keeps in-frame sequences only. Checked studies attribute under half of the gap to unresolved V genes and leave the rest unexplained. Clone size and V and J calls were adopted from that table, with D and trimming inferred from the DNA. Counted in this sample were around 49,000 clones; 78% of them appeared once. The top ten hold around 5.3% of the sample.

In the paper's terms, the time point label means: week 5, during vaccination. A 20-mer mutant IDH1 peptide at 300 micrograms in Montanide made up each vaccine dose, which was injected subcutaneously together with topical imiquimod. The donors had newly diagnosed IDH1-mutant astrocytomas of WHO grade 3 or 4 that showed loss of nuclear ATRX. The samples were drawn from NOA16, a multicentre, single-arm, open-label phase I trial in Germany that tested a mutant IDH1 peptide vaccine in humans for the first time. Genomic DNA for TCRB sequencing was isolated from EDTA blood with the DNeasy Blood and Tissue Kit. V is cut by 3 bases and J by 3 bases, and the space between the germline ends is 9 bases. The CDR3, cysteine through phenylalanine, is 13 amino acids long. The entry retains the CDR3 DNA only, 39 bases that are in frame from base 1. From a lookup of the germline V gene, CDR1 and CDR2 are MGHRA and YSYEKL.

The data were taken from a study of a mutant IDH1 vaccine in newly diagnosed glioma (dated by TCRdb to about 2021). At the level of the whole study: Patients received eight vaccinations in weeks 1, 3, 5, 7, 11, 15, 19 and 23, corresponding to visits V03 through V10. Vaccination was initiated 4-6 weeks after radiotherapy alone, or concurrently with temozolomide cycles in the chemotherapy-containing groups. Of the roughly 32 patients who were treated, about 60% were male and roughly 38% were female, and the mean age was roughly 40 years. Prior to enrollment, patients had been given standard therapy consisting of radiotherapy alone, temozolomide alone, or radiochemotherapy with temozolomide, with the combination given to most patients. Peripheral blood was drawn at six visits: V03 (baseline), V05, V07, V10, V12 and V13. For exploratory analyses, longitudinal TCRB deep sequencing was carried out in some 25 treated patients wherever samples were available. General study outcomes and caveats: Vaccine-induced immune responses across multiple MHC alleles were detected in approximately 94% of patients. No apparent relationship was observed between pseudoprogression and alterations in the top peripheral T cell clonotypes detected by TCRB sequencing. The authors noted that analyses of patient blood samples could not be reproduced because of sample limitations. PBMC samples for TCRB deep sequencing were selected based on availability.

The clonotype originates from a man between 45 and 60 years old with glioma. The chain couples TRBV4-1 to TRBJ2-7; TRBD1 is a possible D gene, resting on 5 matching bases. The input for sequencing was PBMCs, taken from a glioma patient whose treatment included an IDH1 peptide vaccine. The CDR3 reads CASSQQDNYEQYF. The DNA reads TGCGCCAGCAGCCAGCAGGACAACTACGAGCAGTACTTC.